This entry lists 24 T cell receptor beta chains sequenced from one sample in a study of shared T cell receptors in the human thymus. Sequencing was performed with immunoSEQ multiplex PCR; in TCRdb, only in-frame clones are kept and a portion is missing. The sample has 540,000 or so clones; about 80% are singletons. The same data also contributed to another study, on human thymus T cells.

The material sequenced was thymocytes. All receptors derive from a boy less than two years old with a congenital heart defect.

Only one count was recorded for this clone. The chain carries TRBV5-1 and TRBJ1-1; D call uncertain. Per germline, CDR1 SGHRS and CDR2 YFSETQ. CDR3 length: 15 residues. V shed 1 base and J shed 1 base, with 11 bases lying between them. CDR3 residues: CASSLSGLPNTEAFF. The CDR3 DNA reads TGCGCCAGCAGCTTGTCAGGCCTCCCGAACACTGAAGCTTTCTTT.

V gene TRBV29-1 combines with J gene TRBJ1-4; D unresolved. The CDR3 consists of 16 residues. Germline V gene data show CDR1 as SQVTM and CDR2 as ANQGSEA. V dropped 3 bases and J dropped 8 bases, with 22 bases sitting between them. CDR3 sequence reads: CSVEARTSYGEEKLFF. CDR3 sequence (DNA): TGCAGCGTTGAGGCCCGGACCAGTTACGGGGAAGAAAAACTGTTTTTT.

CDR3 DNA sequence: TGCGCCAGCAGCCAAGAACCGAAGACAGGGAAGGACACTGAAGCTTTCTTT. Translation: CASSQEPKTGKDTEAFF. The rearrangement uses TRBV4-3 and TRBJ1-1, with 7 bases aligning to TRBD1. J was trimmed by 3 bases and V by 0 bases; bases with no gene match: 10. The CDR3 is made up of 17 amino acids. Per germline, CDR1 LGHNA and CDR2 YSLEER.

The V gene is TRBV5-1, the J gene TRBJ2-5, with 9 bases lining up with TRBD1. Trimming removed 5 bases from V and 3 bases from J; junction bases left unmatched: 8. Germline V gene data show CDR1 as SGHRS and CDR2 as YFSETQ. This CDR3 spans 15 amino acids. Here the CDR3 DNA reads TGCGCCAGCAGTAGCCTCCGGGACAGGGAAGAGACCCAGTACTTC. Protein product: CASSSLRDREETQYF.

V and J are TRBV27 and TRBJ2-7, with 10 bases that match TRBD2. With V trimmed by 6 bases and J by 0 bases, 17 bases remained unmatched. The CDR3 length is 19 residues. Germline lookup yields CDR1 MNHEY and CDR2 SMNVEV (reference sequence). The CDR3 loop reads CASRPEVGTSAPSSYEQYF. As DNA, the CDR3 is TGTGCCAGCAGACCAGAGGTCGGGACTAGCGCCCCGAGCTCCTACGAGCAGTACTTC.

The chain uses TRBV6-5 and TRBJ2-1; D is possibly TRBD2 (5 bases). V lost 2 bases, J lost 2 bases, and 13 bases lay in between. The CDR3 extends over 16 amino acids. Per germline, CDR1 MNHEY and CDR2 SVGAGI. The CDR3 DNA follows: TGTGCCAGCAGTTACCGGCGACTATCCGCCTACAATGAGCAGTTCTTC. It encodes CASSYRRLSAYNEQFF.

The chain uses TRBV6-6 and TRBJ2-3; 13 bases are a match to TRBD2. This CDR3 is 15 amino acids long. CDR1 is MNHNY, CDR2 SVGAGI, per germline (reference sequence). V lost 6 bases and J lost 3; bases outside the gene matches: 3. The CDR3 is CASRRTSGSTDTQYF. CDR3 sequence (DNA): TGTGCCAGCAGGCGGACTAGCGGGAGTACAGATACGCAGTATTTT.

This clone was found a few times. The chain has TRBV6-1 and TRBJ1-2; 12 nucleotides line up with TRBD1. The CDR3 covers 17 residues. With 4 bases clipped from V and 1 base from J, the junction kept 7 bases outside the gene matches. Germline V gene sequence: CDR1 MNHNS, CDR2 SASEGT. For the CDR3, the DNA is TGTGCCAGCAGTGGTAGGGACAGGGGGCCCCTTAACTATGGCTACACCTTC. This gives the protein CASSGRDRGPLNYGYTF.

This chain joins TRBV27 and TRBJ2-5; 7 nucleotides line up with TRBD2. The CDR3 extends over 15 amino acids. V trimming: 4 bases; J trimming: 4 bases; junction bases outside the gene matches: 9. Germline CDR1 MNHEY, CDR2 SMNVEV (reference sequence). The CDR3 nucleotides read TGTGCCAGCAGTTCCGTGACTAGCCTCCCAGAGACCCAGTACTTC. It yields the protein CASSSVTSLPETQYF.

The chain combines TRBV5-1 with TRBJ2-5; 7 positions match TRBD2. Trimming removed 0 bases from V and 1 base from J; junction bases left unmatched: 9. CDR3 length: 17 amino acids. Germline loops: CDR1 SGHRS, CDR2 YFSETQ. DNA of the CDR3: TGCGCCAGCAGCTTGGGACCTGGCGGGAGACCCCAAGAGACCCAGTACTTC. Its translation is CASSLGPGGRPQETQYF.

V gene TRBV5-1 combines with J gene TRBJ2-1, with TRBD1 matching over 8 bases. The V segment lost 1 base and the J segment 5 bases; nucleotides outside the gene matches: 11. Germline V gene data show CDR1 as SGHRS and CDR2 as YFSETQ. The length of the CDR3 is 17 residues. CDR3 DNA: TGCGCCAGCAGCTTGCACTCTGGACAGGGCCACAACAATGAGCAGTTCTTC. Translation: CASSLHSGQGHNNEQFF. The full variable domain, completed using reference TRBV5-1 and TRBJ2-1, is KAGVTQTPRYLIKTRGQQVTLSCSPISGHRSVSWYQQTPGQGLQFLFEYFSETQRNKGNFPGRFSGRQFSNSRSEMNVSTLELGDSALYLCASSLHSGQGHNNEQFFGPGTRLTVL.

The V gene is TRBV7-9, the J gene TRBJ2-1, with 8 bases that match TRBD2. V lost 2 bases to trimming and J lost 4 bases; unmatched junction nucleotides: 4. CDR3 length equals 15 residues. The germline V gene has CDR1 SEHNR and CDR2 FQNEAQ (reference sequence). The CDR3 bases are TGTGCCAGCAGCTTATCGGGAGGGCCTTACAATGAGCAGTTCTTC. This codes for CASSLSGGPYNEQFF. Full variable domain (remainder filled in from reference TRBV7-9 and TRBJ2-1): DTGVSQNPRHKITKRGQNVTFRCDPISEHNRLYWYRQTLGQGPEFLTYFQNEAQLEKSRLLSDRFSAERPKGSFSTLEIQRTEQGDSAMYLCASSLSGGPYNEQFFGPGTRLTVL.

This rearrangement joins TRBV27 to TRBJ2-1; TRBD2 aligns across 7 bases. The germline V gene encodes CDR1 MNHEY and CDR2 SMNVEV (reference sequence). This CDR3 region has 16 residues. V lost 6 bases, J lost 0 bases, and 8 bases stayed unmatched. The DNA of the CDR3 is TGTGCCAGCAGGTGTAGCGGGCGTAACTCCTACAATGAGCAGTTCTTC. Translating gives CASRCSGRNSYNEQFF.

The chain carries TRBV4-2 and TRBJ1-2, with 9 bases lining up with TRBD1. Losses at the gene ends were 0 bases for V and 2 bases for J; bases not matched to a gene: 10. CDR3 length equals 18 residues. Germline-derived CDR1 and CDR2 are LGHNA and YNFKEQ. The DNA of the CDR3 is TGTGCCAGCAGCCAAGAGGGATCGACCGGGACAGGGAACTATGGCTACACCTTC. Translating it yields CASSQEGSTGTGNYGYTF.

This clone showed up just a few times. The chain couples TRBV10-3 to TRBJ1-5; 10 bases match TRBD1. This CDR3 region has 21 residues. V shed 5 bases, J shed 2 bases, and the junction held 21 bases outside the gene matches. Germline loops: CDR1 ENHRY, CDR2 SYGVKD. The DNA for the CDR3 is TGTGCCATCAGTAGGGGGGGGCCCCGGGACAGGGGCGTCCTTGGCAATCAGCCCCAGCATTTT. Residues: CAISRGGPRDRGVLGNQPQHF.

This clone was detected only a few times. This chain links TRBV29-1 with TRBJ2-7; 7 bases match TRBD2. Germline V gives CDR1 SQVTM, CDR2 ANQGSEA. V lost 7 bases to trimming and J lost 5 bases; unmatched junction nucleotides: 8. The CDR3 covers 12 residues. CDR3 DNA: TGCAGCGCGAGACTAGCCACCGACGAGCAGTACTTC. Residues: CSARLATDEQYF.

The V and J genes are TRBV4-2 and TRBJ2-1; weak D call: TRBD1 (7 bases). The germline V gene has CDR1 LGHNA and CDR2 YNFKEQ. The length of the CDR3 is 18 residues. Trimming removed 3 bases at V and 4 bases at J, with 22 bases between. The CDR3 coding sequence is TGTGCCAGCAGCCATTTCCAGGGGGGAATAGAGGTATACAATGAGCAGTTCTTC. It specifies CASSHFQGGIEVYNEQFF.

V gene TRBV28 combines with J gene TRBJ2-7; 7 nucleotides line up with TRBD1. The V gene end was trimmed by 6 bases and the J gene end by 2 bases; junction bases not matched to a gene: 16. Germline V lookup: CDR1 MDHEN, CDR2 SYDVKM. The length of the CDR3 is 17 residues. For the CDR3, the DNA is TGTGCCAGCAGCCCCGAAAAGGGGGCGGTAGTTCCCTACGAGCAGTACTTC. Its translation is CASSPEKGAVVPYEQYF.

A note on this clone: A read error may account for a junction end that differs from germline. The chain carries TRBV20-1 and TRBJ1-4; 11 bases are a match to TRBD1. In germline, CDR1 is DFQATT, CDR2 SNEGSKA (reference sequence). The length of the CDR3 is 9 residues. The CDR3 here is CSAGTGGMF. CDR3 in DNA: TGCAGTGCTGGGACAGGGGGGATGTTT.

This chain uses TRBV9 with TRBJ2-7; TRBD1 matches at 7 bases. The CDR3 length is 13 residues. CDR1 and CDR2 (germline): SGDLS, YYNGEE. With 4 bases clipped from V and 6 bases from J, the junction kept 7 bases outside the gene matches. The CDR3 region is CASSRDRKSEQYF. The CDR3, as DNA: TGTGCCAGCAGCCGGGACAGAAAAAGCGAGCAGTACTTC.

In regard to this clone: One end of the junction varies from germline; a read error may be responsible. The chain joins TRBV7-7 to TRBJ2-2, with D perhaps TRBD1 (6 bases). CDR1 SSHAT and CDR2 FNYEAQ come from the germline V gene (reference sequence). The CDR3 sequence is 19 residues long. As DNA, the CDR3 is TGTGCTAGCAGCACACAACTCAGGGGCCCAGAGACGAACACCGGGGAGCTGTTTTTT. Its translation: CASSTQLRGPETNTGELFF.

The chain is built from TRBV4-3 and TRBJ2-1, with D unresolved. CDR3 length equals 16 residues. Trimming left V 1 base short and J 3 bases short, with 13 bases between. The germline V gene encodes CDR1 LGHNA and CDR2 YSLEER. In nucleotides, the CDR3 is TGCGCCAGCAGCCAAGTGGTTCCGACACTCTACAATGAGCAGTTCTTC. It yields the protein CASSQVVPTLYNEQFF.

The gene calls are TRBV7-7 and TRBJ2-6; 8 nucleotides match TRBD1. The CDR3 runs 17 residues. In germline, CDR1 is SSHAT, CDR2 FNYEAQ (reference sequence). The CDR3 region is CARSPDRASSGANVLTF. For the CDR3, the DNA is TGTGCTCGCAGCCCGGACAGGGCTTCCTCTGGGGCCAACGTCCTGACTTTC.

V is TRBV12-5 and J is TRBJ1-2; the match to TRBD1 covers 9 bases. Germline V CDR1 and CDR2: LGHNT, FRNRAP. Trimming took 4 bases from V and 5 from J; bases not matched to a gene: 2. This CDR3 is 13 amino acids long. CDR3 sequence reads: CASGWGTGYGYTF. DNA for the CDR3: TGTGCTAGTGGTTGGGGGACAGGGTATGGCTACACCTTC.